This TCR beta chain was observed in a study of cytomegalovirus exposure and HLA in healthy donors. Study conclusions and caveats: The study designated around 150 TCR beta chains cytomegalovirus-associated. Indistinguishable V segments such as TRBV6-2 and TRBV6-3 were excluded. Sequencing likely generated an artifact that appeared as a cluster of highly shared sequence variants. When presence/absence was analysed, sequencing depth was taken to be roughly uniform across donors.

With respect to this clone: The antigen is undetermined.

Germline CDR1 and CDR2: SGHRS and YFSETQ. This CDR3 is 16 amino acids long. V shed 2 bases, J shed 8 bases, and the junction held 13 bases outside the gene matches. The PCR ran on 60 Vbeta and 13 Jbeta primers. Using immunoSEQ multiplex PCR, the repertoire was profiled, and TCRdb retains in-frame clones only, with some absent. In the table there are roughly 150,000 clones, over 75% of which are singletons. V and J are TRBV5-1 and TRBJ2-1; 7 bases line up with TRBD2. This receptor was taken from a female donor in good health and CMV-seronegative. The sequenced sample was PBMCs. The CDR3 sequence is CASSFPAGTVGDEQFF. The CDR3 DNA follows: TGCGCCAGCAGCTTTCCAGCGGGAACGGTGGGCGATGAGCAGTTCTTC.